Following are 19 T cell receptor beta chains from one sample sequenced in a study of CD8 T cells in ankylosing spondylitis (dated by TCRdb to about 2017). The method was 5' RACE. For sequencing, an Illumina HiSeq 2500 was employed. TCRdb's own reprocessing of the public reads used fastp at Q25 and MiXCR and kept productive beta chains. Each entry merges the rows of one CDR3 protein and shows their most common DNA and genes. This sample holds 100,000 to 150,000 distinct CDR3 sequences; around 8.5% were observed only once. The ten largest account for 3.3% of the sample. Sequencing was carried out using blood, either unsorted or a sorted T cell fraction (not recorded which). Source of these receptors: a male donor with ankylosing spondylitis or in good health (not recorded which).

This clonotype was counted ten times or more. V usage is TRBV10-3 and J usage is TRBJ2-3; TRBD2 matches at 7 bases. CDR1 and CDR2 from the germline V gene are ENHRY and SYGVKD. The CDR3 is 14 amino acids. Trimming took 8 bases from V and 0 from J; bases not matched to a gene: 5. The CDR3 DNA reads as TGTGCCATCGGGACTAAAACTAGCACAGATACGCAGTATTTT. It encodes CAIGTKTSTDTQYF.

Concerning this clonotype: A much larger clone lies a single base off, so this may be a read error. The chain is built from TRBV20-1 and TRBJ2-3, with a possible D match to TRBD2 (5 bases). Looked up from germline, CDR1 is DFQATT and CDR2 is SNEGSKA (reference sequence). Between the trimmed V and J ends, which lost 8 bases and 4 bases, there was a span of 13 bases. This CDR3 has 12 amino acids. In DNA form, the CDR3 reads TGCAGTTTAGGGAGAGCCCCAGATACGCAGTATTTT. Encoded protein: CSLGRAPDTQYF.

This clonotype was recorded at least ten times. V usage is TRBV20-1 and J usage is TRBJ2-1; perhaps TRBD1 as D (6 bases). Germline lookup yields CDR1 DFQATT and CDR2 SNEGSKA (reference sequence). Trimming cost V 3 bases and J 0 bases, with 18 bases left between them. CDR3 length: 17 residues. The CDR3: CSARRGSQINSYNEQFF. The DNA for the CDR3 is TGCAGTGCTAGGAGGGGGAGTCAAATAAACTCCTACAATGAGCAGTTCTTC.

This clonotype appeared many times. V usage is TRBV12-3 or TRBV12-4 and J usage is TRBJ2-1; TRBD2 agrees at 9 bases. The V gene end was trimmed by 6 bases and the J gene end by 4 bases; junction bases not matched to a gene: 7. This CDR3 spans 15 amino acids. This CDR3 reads CASSSTSGSYNEQFF. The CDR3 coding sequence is TGTGCCAGCAGCTCGACTAGCGGAAGTTACAATGAGCAGTTCTTC.

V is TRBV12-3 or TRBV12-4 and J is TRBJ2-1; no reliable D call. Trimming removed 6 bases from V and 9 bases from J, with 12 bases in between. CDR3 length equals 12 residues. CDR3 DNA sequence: TGTGCCAGCAGCCCATGGGAATTTGAGCAGTTCTTC. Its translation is CASSPWEFEQFF.

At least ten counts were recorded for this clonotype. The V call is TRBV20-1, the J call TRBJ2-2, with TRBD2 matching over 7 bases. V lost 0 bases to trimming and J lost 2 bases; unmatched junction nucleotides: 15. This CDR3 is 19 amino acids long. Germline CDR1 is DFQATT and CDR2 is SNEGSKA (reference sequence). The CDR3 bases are TGCAGTGCTAGAGATTTTGAGGGAGGGTTTCGAAAAAACACCGGGGAGCTGTTTTTT. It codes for CSARDFEGGFRKNTGELFF.

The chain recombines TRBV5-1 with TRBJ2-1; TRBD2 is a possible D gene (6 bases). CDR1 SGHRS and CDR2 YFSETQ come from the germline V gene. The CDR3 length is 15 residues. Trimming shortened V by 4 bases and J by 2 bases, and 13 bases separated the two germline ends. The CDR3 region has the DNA TGCGCCAGCAGCAGAGGGGAGGCAGCCTACAATGAGCAGTTCTTC. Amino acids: CASSRGEAAYNEQFF.

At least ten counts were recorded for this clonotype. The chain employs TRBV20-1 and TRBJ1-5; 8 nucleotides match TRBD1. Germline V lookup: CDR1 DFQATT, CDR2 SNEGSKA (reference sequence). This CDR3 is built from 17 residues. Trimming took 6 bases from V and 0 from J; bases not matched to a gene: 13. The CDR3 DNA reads TGCAGTGCAACAAGACGGGACAGGACATATAGCAATCAGCCCCAGCATTTT. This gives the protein CSATRRDRTYSNQPQHF.

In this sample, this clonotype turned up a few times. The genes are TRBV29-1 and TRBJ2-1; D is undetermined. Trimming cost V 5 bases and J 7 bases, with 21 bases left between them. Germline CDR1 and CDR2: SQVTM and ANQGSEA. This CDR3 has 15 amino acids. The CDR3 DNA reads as TGCAGCGTTAATTCTGGGCGGAGCCATGGGAATGAGCAGTTCTTC. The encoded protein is CSVNSGRSHGNEQFF.

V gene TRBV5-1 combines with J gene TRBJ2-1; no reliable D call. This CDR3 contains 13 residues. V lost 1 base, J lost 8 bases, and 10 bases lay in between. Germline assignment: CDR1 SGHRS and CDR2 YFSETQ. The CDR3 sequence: CASSLRTLDEQFF. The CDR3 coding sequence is TGCGCCAGCAGCTTGAGGACCCTGGATGAGCAGTTCTTC.

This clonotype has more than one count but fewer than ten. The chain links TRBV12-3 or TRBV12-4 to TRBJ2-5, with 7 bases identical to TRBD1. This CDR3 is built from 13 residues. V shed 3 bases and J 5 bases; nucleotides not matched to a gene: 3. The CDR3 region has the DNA TGTGCCAGCAGTTTTCGAGGGGGCGAGACCCAGTACTTC. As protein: CASSFRGGETQYF.

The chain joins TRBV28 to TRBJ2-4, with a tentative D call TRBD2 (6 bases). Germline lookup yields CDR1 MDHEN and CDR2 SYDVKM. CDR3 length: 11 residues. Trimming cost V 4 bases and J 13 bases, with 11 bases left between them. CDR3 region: CASSSGLLQYF. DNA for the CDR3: TGTGCCAGCAGTTCGGGACTTTTACAGTACTTC.

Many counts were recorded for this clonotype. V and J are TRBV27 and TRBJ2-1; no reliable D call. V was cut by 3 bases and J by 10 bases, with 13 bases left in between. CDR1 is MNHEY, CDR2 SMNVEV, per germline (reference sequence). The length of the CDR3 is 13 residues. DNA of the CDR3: TGTGCCAGCAGTTTCCCGATTACTGGGGAGCAGTTCTTC. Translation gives CASSFPITGEQFF.

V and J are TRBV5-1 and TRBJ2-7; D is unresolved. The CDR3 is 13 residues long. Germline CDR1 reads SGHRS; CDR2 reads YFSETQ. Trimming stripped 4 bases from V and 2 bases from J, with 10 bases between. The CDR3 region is CASSPGRTYEQYF. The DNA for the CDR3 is TGCGCCAGCAGCCCGGGTCGGACCTACGAGCAGTACTTC.

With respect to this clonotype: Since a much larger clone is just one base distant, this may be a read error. DNA for the CDR3: TGCTGTGCTAGAGTACTAGCGGGAACAACCCACAATGAGCAGTTCTTC. Residues: CCARVLAGTTHNEQFF. J is TRBJ2-1 and V is TRBV20-1, with 10 bases fitting TRBD2. The CDR3 is made up of 16 amino acids. Germline V gene data show CDR1 as DFQATT and CDR2 as SNEGSKA (reference sequence).

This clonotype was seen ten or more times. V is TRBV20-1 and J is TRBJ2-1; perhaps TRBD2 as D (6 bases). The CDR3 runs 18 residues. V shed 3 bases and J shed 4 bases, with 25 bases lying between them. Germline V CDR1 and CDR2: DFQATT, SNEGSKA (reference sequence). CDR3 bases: TGCAGTGCTAGCGAGTTCGGCGGGACCGTTAGAGGATACAATGAGCAGTTCTTC. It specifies CSASEFGGTVRGYNEQFF.

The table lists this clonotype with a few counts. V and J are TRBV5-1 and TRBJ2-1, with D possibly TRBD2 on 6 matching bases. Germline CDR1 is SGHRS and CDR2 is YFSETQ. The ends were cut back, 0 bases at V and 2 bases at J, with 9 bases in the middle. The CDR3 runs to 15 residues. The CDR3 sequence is CASSLDAGPYNEQFF. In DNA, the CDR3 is TGCGCCAGCAGCTTGGACGCGGGGCCCTACAATGAGCAGTTCTTC.

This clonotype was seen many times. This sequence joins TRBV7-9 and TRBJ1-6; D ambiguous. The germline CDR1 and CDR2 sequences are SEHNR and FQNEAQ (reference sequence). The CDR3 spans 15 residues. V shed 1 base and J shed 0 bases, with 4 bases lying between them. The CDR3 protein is CASSLESSYNSPLHF. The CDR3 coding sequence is TGTGCCAGCAGCTTAGAAAGCTCCTATAATTCACCCCTCCACTTT.

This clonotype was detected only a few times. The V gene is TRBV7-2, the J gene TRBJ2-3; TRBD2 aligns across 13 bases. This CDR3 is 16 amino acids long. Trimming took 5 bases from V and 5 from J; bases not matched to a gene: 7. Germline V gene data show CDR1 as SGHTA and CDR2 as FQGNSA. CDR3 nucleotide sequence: TGTGCCAGCAGCGAACTAGCGGGAGGGCCTGTAGATACGCAGTATTTT. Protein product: CASSELAGGPVDTQYF.